This T cell receptor (beta chain) derives from a study of blood T cell repertoires in COVID-19. This CDR3 is 16 amino acids long. Germline V lookup: CDR1 LGHDT, CDR2 YNNKEL (reference sequence). Deletions cut 1 base from V and 5 bases from J, with 17 bases between. Clones were read by immunoSEQ multiplex PCR, and TCRdb kept only the in-frame ones, dropping some. This table has 150,000 to 200,000 clones, around 86% appearing once. The sequence was collected from a man aged 65-85 years with acute or convalescent COVID-19. Material: peripheral blood. The V call is TRBV3-1 (or the pseudogene TRBV3-2), the J call TRBJ2-5; D perhaps matches TRBD2 (5 bases). The DNA for the CDR3 is TGTGCCAGCAGCCAAGTGATGCGGGCTTGGGAGGAGACCCAGTACTTC. This codes for CASSQVMRAWEETQYF.